Each of the 12 T cell receptor beta chains below was sequenced from the same sample in a study of high-grade serous ovarian cancer treatment subgroups. Libraries were prepared by immunoSEQ multiplex PCR; TCRdb keeps only in-frame clonotypes and omits some of them. This table has around 20,000 clones, around 80% appearing once. Tumor tissue was taken before any definitive surgery or chemotherapy was given. The specimen sequenced was tumor tissue. These receptors were obtained from a human donor with high-grade serous ovarian cancer.

Notes on this clone: At one of its ends the junction is not consistent with the germline gene, which may arise from a read error. This CDR3 is also generated by other DNA sequences in the sample. The V gene is TRBV7-7, the J gene TRBJ2-5, with TRBD2 matching 12 bases. Germline lookup yields CDR1 SSHAT and CDR2 FNYEAQ (reference sequence). The CDR3 covers 16 residues. The CDR3 DNA reads TGTGCTAGCAGTTTAGCTCTAGCGGGAGGGCAAGAGACCCAGTACTTC. The encoded protein is CASSLALAGGQETQYF.

The genes are TRBV7-6 and TRBJ1-1; weak D call: TRBD1 (5 bases). The germline V gene encodes CDR1 SGHVS and CDR2 FNYEAQ. Trimming pared 0 bases from V and 4 bases from J, leaving 15 bases between. There are 16 residues in the CDR3. CDR3 amino acids: CASSLASQNGATEAFF. DNA for the CDR3: TGTGCCAGCAGCTTAGCATCGCAGAACGGGGCCACTGAAGCTTTCTTT.

The chain employs TRBV19 and TRBJ1-6, with D tentatively TRBD1 (6 bases). The CDR3 sequence is 13 residues long. Germline-derived CDR1 and CDR2 are LNHDA and SQIVND (reference sequence). With 6 bases removed from V and 8 bases from J, the gap between germline ends came to 11 bases. CDR3 coding DNA: TGTGCCAGTAGGGGCAGGGGATATTCACCCCTCCACTTT. Protein sequence: CASRGRGYSPLHF.

The chain couples TRBV5-4 to TRBJ1-1; the D gene is possibly TRBD1 (6 bases). Germline V gene lookup returns CDR1 SGHNT and CDR2 YYREEE (reference sequence). The CDR3 is 15 amino acids. V shed 0 bases and J shed 0 bases, with 9 bases lying between them. The CDR3 is CASSLGGLMNTEAFF. The CDR3 nucleotides read TGTGCCAGCAGCTTGGGGGGGCTCATGAACACTGAAGCTTTCTTT.

The rearrangement links TRBV6-5 to TRBJ1-2; no clear D gene. The CDR3 runs 15 residues. The V end was cut by 0 bases, the J end by 8 bases, with 16 bases between. Germline CDR1 reads MNHEY; CDR2 reads SVGAGI. CDR3 sequence (DNA): TGTGCCAGCAGTTACTCGATTACCTGGATGAGGGGCTACACCTTC. This translates into CASSYSITWMRGYTF.

The chain couples TRBV5-6 to TRBJ2-6; no definite D call. The CDR3 consists of 15 residues. CDR1 and CDR2 from the germline V gene are SGHDT and YYEEEE. Trimming cost V 7 bases and J 1 base, with 12 bases left between them. The CDR3 sequence is CASLLGSSGANVLTF. The CDR3 nucleotides read TGTGCCAGCCTCCTTGGTTCTTCTGGGGCCAACGTCCTGACTTTC.

J is TRBJ2-1 and V is TRBV2; no clear D gene. Germline V gene data show CDR1 as SNHLY and CDR2 as FYNNEI. The CDR3 consists of 15 residues. The germline V and J ends were trimmed by 7 bases and 3 bases, with 16 bases remaining between them. This chain's CDR3 is CASIVPRQIYNEQFF. CDR3 coding DNA: TGTGCCAGCATTGTACCAAGGCAGATCTACAATGAGCAGTTCTTC.

Points on this clone: At one of its ends the junction is not consistent with the germline gene, which may arise from a read error. The genes are TRBV7-9 and TRBJ2-7; maybe TRBD2 (6 bases). The CDR3 is 14 amino acids. The V gene's germline CDR1 is SEHNR and CDR2 FQNEAQ (reference sequence). This CDR3 is CASRLGSGDDEQYF. DNA for the CDR3: TGTGCCAGCAGATTAGGGTCGGGGGACGACGAGCAGTACTTC.

This clone was observed a few times. The chain is built from TRBV28 and TRBJ1-1; no reliable D call. The germline V gene encodes CDR1 MDHEN and CDR2 SYDVKM. The ends were cut back, 6 bases at V and 4 bases at J, with 12 bases in the middle. This CDR3 region has 13 residues. This CDR3 is CASRLGRGTEAFF. The CDR3 DNA reads TGTGCCAGCAGACTGGGGAGAGGCACTGAAGCTTTCTTT. The full variable domain, with the rest looked up from reference TRBV28 and TRBJ1-1, is DVKVTQSSRYLVKRTGEKVFLECVQDMDHENMFWYRQDPGLGLRLIYFSYDVKMKEKGDIPEGYSVSREKKERFSLILESASTNQTSMYLCASRLGRGTEAFFGQGTRLTVV.

This chain uses TRBV18 with TRBJ2-7; either TRBD1 or TRBD2 may fit D (6 bases each). Germline CDR1 reads KGHSH; CDR2 reads LQKENI. The V end lost 4 bases, the J end lost 2 bases, and 12 bases lay between the germline ends. This CDR3 contains 14 residues. The CDR3 here is CASSRGAQTYEQYF. In DNA form, the CDR3 reads TGTGCCAGCTCACGGGGGGCCCAGACCTACGAGCAGTACTTC.

CDR3 in amino acids: CASSMFLAGEETQYF. CDR3 DNA: TGTGCCAGTAGTATGTTTCTAGCGGGAGAAGAGACCCAGTACTTC. This chain uses TRBV19 with TRBJ2-5; TRBD2 agrees at 10 bases. Trimming at V came to 3 bases and at J to 3 bases, leaving 4 bases not matched to a gene. Germline V gene sequence: CDR1 LNHDA, CDR2 SQIVND (reference sequence). This CDR3 is built from 15 residues. Combining the CDR3 with reference TRBV19 and TRBJ2-5 gives the whole variable domain DGGITQSPKYLFRKEGQNVTLSCEQNLNHDAMYWYRQDPGQGLRLIYYSQIVNDFQKGDIAEGYSVSREKKESFPLTVTSAQKNPTAFYLCASSMFLAGEETQYFGPGTRLLVL.

The chain has TRBV28 and TRBJ2-3; no definite D call. This CDR3 comprises 12 residues. Trimming cost V 5 bases and J 4 bases, with 7 bases left between them. Per germline, CDR1 MDHEN and CDR2 SYDVKM. The CDR3 loop reads CASSVTADTQYF. CDR3 nucleotides: TGTGCCAGCAGTGTTACTGCAGATACGCAGTATTTT. The whole variable domain, filled in from reference TRBV28 and TRBJ2-3, reads DVKVTQSSRYLVKRTGEKVFLECVQDMDHENMFWYRQDPGLGLRLIYFSYDVKMKEKGDIPEGYSVSREKKERFSLILESASTNQTSMYLCASSVTADTQYFGPGTRLTVL.